The source of this TCR beta chain is a study of shared clonotypes between healthy human individuals. Overall study: The cohort had two women and a few men, ages 18 to 49. Regarding the study as a whole: For naive CD4 cells, around 5% of clonotypes were shared across a handful of donors. Non-shared clonotypes had lower generation probabilities than clonotypes shared by all four sorted-subset donors.

Points on this clone: Its matching antigen is unknown.

Template for every sorted-subset replicate PCR totaled 150 to 250 ng DNA, 25,000 to 35,000 T cell genomes. Libraries were prepared by immunoSEQ multiplex PCR; TCRdb keeps only in-frame clonotypes and omits some of them. The sample lists around 2,000,000 clones; about 95% were seen once. Positively selected for CCR7, the CD45RO-negative cells used as naive CD8 cells excluded terminally differentiated effector memory CD45RA+ cells. The sequence came from a man aged 18 to 30 in good health. The specimen sequenced was naive CD8+ T cells sorted from blood.

The CDR3 sequence is CASSSEVRGGPYNEQFF. As DNA, the CDR3 is TGCGCCAGCAGCTCCGAGGTAAGGGGGGGCCCCTACAATGAGCAGTTCTTC. The rearrangement uses TRBV5-1 and TRBJ2-1, with D perhaps matching TRBD2 (7 bases). CDR1 and CDR2 (germline): SGHRS, YFSETQ. Trimming cost V 3 bases and J 2 bases, with 18 bases left between them. The CDR3 is 17 amino acids.